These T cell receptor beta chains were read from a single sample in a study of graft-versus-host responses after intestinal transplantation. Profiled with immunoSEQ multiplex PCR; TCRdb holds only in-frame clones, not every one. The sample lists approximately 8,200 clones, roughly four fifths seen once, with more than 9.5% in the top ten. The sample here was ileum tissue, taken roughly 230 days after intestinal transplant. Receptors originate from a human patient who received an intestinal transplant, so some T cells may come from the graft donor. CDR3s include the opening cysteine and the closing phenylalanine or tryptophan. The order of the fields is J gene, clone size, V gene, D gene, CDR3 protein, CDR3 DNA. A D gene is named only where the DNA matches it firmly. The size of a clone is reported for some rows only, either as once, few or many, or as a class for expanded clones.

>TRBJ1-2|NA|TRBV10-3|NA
CAISESSENYGYTF
TGTGCCATCAGTGAGTCTTCAGAAAACTATGGCTACACCTTC
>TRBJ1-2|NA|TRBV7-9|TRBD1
CASSLVAGGSGYTF
TGTGCCAGCAGCTTAGTTGCAGGGGGCAGTGGCTACACCTTC
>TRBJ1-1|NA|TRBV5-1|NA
CASSLYRHLEGNTEAFF
TGCGCCAGCAGCTTGTATCGACACCTGGAAGGGAACACTGAAGCTTTCTTT
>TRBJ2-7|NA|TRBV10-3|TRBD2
CAISGLAGVAEQYF
TGTGCCATCAGTGGACTAGCGGGAGTTGCTGAGCAGTACTTC
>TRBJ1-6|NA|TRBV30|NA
CAWDRTYNSPLHF
TGTGCCTGGGACAGGACCTATAATTCACCCCTCCACTTT
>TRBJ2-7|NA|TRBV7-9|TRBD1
CASSSRTGPYEQYF
TGTGCCAGCAGCTCAAGGACAGGTCCCTACGAGCAGTACTTC
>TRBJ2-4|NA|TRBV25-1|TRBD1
CASSEGTGSGKNIQYF
TGTGCCAGCAGTGAGGGGACAGGGTCCGGCAAAAACATTCAGTACTTC
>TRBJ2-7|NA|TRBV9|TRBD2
CASSSGAGGVYEQYF
TGTGCCAGCAGCTCCGGAGCGGGGGGTGTCTACGAGCAGTACTTC
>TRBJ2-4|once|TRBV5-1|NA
CASRFERVGDIQYF
TGCGCCAGCCGATTTGAACGGGTCGGGGACATTCAGTACTTC
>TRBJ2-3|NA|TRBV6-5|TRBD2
CASSGLATDTQYF
TGTGCCAGCAGCGGACTAGCCACAGATACGCAGTATTTT
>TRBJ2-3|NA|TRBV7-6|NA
CASSLELPGLDTQYF
TGTGCCAGCAGCTTAGAGCTGCCCGGACTGGATACGCAGTATTTT
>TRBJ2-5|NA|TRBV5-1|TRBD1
CASSSWTGRQETQYF
TGCGCCAGCAGCTCTTGGACAGGGCGCCAAGAGACCCAGTACTTC
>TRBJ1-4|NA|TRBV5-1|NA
CASSLGLQGTNEKLFF
TGCGCCAGCAGCTTAGGCCTACAGGGAACTAATGAAAAACTGTTTTTT
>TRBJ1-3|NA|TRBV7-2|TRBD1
CASSSPGQGWRNTIYF
TGTGCCAGCAGCTCCCCTGGACAGGGCTGGCGGAACACCATATATTTT
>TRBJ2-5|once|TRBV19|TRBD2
CASSPLAGAGTQYF
TGTGCCAGTAGTCCCTTAGCGGGAGCAGGGACCCAGTACTTC
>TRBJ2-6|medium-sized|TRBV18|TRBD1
CASSPKNAGQASSGANVLTF
TGTGCCAGCTCACCAAAAAACGCGGGACAGGCGAGCTCTGGGGCCAACGTCCTGACTTTC
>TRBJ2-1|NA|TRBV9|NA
CASSVERWGHNEQFF
TGTGCCAGCAGCGTAGAACGGTGGGGCCACAATGAGCAGTTCTTC
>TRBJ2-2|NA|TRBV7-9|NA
CASGKGGSNTGELFF
TGTGCCAGCGGGAAAGGGGGTTCTAACACCGGGGAGCTGTTTTTT
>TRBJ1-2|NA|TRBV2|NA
CASSVRREGSYYYGYTF
TGTGCCAGCAGTGTCCGCCGGGAAGGGAGCTACTACTATGGCTACACCTTC
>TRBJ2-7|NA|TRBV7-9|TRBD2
CASGGGVTSYEQYF
TGTGCCAGCGGCGGGGGGGTTACGTCCTACGAGCAGTACTTC
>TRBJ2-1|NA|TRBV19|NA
CASSPLALINNEQFF
TGTGCCAGTAGCCCGCTGGCCCTTATAAACAATGAGCAGTTCTTC
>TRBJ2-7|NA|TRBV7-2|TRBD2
CASSPEGASGAPYEQYF
TGTGCCAGCAGCCCAGAGGGAGCTAGCGGGGCGCCCTACGAGCAGTACTTC
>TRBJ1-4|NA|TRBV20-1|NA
CSAHSGEKLFF
TGCAGTGCCCACAGTGGTGAAAAACTGTTTTTT
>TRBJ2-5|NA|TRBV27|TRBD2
CASSGREETQYF
TGTGCCAGCAGTGGGAGGGAAGAGACCCAGTACTTC
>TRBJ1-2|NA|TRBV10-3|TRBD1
CAISEGGQGNYGYTF
TGTGCCATCAGTGAAGGGGGACAGGGTAACTATGGCTACACCTTC
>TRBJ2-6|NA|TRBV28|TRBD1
CASSPRQGVRGANVLTF
TGTGCCAGCAGTCCCCGACAGGGGGTGCGGGGGGCCAACGTCCTGACTTTC